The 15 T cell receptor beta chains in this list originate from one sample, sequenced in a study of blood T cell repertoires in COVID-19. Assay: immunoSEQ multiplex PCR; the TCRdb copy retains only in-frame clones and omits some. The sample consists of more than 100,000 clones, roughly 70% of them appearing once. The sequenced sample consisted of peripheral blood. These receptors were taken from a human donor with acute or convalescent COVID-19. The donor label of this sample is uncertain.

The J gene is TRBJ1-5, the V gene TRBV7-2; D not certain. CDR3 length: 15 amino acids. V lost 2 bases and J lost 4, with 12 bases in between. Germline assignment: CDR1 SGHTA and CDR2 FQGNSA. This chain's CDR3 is CASSLTGLSNQPQHF. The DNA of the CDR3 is TGTGCCAGCAGCTTAACCGGACTCTCTAATCAGCCCCAGCATTTT.

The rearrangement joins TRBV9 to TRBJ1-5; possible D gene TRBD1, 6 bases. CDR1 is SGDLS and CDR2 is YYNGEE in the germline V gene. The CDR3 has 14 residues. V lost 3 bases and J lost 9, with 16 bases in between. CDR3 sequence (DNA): TGTGCCAGCAGCGCCGGGACAAGGGGTGGGCCCCAGCATTTT. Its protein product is CASSAGTRGGPQHF.

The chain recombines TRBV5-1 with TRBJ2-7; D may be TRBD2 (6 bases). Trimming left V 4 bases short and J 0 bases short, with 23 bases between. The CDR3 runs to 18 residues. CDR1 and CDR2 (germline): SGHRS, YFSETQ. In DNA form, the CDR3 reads TGCGCCAGCAGCCCCCTGGGACTCCCCAAGCACGACTCCTACGAGCAGTACTTC. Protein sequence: CASSPLGLPKHDSYEQYF.

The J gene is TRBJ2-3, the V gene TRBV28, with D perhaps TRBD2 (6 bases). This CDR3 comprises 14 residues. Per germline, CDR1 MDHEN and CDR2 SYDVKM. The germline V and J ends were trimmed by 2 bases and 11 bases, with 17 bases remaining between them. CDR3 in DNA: TGTGCCAGCAGTTTAATGGTACCCAAGGGAGGGCAGTATTTT. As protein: CASSLMVPKGGQYF.

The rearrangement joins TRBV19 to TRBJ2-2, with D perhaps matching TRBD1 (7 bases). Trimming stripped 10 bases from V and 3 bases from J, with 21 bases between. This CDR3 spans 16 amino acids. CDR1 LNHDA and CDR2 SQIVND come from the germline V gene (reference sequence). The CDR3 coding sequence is TGTGCCACCCTACCCCTCGACAGGGAGGACACCGGGGAGCTGTTTTTT. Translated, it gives CATLPLDREDTGELFF.

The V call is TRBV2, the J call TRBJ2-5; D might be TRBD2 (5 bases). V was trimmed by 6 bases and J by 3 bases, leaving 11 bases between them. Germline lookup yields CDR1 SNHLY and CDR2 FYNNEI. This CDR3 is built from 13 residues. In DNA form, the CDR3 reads TGTGCCAGCAGAAACTGGGAGAAAGAGACCCAGTACTTC. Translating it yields CASRNWEKETQYF.

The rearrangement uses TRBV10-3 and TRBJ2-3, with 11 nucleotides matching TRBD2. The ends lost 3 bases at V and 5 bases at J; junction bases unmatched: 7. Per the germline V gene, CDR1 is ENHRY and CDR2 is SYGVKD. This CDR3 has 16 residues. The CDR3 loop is CAISDYSGGAGDTQYF. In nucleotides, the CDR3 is TGTGCCATCAGTGACTATAGCGGGGGGGCGGGAGATACGCAGTATTTT.

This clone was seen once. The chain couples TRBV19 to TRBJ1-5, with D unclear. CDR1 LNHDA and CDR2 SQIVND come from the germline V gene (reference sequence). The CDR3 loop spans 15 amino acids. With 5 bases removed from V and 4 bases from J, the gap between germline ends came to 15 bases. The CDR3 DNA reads TGTGCCAGTAGTTCCCAATCTGGAGGGAATCAGCCCCAGCATTTT. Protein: CASSSQSGGNQPQHF.

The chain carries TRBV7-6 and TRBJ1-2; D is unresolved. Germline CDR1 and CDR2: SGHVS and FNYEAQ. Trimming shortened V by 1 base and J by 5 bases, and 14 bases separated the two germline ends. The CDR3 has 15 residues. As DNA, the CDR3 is TGTGCCAGCAGCTTAGGTGCGGGCGACGGGTATGGCTACACCTTC. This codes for CASSLGAGDGYGYTF.

CDR3 region: CASRPGLAGQTQYF. CDR3 bases: TGTGCCAGCAGGCCGGGACTAGCGGGGCAGACCCAGTACTTC. This rearrangement joins TRBV6-5 to TRBJ2-5, with 13 bases identical to TRBD2. J gave up 6 bases and V 6 bases, and 4 bases lay outside the gene matches. Germline CDR1 reads MNHEY; CDR2 reads SVGAGI. This CDR3 is built from 14 residues.

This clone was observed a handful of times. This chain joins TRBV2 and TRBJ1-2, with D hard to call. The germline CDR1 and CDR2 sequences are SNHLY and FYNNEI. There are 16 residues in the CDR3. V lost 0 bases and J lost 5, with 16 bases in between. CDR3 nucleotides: TGTGCCAGCAGTGAAGCGCGCGTCAGGTCTTTTTATGGCTACACCTTC. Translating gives CASSEARVRSFYGYTF.

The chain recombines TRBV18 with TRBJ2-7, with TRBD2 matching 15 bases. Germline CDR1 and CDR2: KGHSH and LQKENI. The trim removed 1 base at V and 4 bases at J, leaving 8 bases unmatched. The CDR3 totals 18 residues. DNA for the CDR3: TGTGCCAGCTCACCACGGACTAGCGGGGGGGCCGCCGATTACGAGCAGTACGTC. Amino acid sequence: CASSPRTSGGAADYEQYV.

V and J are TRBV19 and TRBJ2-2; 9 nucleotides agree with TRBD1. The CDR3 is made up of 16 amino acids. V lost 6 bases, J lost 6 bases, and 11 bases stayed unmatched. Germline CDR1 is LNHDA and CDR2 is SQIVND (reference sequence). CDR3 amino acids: CASRATGTGRAGELFF. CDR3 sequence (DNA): TGTGCCAGTAGGGCGACAGGGACAGGGAGGGCCGGGGAGCTGTTTTTT.

The CDR3 here is CAWSAPTGASNQPQHF. The CDR3 nucleotides read TGTGCCTGGAGTGCCCCGACAGGGGCCAGCAATCAGCCCCAGCATTTT. The V gene is TRBV30, the J gene TRBJ1-5; 8 bases are shared with TRBD1. The CDR3 length is 16 residues. V was pared by 1 base and J by 1 base, with 6 bases of the junction left unmatched. Per the germline V gene, CDR1 is GTSNPN and CDR2 is SVGIG (reference sequence).

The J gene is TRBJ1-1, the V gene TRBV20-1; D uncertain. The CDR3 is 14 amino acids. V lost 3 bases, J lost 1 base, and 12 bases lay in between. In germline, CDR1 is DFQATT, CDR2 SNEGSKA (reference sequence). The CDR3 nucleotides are TGCAGTGCTAGTCGACTCCCCCGGAACACTGAAGCTTTCTTT. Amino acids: CSASRLPRNTEAFF.